This TCR beta chain came from a study of blood T cell repertoires in COVID-19. The table lists this clone with a count of one. Produced via immunoSEQ multiplex PCR; TCRdb's table is partial and in-frame only. The table lists roughly 66,000 clones, 70% to 85% of them singletons, with about 6.2% in the top ten. V was clipped by 3 bases and J by 0 bases; unmatched bases: 7. Germline V gene lookup returns CDR1 SNHLY and CDR2 FYNNEI. The CDR3 is 17 amino acids. The source material was peripheral blood. This TCR was sampled from a man between 60 and 70 years old with acute or convalescent COVID-19. The V gene is TRBV2, the J gene TRBJ2-3; 9 bases are shared with TRBD2. The CDR3 sequence: CASSDSARGGSTDTQYF. The CDR3 region has the DNA TGTGCCAGCAGTGATTCAGCGCGGGGGGGGAGCACAGATACGCAGTATTTT.